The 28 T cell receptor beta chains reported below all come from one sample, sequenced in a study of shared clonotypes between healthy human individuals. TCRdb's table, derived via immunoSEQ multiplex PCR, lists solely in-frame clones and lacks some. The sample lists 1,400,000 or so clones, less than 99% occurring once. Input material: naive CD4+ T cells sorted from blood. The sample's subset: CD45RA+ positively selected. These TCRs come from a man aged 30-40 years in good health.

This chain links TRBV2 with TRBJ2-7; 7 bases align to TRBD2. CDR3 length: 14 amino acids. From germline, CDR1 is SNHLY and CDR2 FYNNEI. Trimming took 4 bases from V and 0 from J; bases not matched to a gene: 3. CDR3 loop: CASSGEGFSYEQYF. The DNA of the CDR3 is TGTGCCAGCAGTGGGGAGGGATTCTCCTACGAGCAGTACTTC. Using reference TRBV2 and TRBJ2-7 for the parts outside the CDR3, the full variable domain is EPEVTQTPSHQVTQMGQEVILRCVPISNHLYFYWYRQILGQKVEFLVSFYNNEISEKSEIFDDQFSVERPDGSNFTLKIRSTKLEDSAMYFCASSGEGFSYEQYFGPGTRLTVT.

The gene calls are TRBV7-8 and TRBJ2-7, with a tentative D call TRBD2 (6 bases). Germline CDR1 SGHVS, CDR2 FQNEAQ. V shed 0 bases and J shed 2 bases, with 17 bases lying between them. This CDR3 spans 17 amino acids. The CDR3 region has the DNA TGTGCCAGCAGCTTAGCGCGGTTCGAGCGGGTGGCCTACGAGCAGTACTTC. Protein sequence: CASSLARFERVAYEQYF.

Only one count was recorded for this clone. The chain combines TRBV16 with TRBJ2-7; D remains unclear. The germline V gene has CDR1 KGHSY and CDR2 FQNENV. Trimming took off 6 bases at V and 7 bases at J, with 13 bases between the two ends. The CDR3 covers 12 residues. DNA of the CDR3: TGTGCCAGCAGGAAAGGGTCTGAAGAGCAGTACTTC. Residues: CASRKGSEEQYF.

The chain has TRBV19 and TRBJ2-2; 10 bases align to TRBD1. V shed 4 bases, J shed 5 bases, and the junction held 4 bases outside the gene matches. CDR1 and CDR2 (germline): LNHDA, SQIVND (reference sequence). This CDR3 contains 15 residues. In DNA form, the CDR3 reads TGTGCCAGTAGTACTCGGACAGGGGGAACCGGGGAGCTGTTTTTT. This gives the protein CASSTRTGGTGELFF.

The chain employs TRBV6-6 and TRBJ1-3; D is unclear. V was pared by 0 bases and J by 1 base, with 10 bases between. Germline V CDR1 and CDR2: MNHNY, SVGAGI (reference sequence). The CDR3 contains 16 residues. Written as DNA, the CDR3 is TGTGCCAGCAGTTACTCTGGGGTCCGGTCTGGAAACACCATATATTTT. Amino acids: CASSYSGVRSGNTIYF.

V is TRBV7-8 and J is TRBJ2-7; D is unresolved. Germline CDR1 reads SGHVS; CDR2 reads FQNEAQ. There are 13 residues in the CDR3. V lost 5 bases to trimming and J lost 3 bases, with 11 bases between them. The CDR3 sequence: CASSRAVNYEQYF. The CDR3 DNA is TGTGCCAGCAGCCGGGCGGTAAACTACGAGCAGTACTTC.

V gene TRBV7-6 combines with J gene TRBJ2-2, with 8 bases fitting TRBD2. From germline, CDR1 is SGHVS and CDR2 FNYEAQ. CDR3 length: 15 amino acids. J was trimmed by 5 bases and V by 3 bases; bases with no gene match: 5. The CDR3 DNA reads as TGTGCCAGCAGCTTGATGAGCGGGGGTACCGGGGAGCTGTTTTTT. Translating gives CASSLMSGGTGELFF.

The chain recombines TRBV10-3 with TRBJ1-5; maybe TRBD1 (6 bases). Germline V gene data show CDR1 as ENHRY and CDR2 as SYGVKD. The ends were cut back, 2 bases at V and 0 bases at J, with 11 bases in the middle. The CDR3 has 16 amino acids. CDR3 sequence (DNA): TGTGCCATCAGTGAGACAGGGCCCTTTAGCAATCAGCCCCAGCATTTT. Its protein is CAISETGPFSNQPQHF.

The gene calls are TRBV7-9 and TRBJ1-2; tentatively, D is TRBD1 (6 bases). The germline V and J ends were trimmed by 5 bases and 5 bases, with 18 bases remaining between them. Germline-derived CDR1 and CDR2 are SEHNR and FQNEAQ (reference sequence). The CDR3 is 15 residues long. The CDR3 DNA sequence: TGTGCCAGCAGCCCACCTTACAGGGAGTTATATGGCTACACCTTC. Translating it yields CASSPPYRELYGYTF.

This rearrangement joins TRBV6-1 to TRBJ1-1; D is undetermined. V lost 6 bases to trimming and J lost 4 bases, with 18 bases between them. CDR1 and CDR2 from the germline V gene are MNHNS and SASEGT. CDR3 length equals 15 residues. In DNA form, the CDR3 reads TGTGCCAGCAGGAACGCAGTGGGGTTCGGCACTGAAGCTTTCTTT. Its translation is CASRNAVGFGTEAFF.

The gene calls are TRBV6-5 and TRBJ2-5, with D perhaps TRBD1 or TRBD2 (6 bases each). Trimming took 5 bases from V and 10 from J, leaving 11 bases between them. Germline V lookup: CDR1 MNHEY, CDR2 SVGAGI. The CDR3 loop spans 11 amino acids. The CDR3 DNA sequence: TGTGCCAGCAGTGATGGGGGGCGCCAGTACTTC. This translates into CASSDGGRQYF.

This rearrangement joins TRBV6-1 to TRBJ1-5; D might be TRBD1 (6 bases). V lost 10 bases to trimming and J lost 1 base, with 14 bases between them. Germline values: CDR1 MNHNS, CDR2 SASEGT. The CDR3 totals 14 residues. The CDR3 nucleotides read TGTGCCATAAGAAGGGGGGGGAGCAATCAGCCCCAGCATTTT. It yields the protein CAIRRGGSNQPQHF.

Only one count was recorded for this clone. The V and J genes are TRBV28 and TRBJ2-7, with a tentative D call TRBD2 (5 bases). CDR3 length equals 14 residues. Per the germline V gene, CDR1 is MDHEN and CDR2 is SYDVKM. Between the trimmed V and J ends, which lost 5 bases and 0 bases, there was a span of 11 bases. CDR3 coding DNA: TGTGCCAGCAGTGAAAGCGGATTCTCCTACGAGCAGTACTTC. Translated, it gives CASSESGFSYEQYF. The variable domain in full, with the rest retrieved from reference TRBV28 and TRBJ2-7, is DVKVTQSSRYLVKRTGEKVFLECVQDMDHENMFWYRQDPGLGLRLIYFSYDVKMKEKGDIPEGYSVSREKKERFSLILESASTNQTSMYLCASSESGFSYEQYFGPGTRLTVT.

CDR3 amino acids: CASSGLPLKGEQYF. The CDR3 region has the DNA TGTGCCAGCAGCGGACTCCCTCTGAAGGGGGAGCAGTACTTC. The genes are TRBV9 and TRBJ2-7, with D possibly TRBD1 on 5 matching bases. The germline CDR1 and CDR2 sequences are SGDLS and YYNGEE. The CDR3 is 14 residues long. Between the trimmed V and J ends, which lost 3 bases and 7 bases, there was a span of 17 bases.

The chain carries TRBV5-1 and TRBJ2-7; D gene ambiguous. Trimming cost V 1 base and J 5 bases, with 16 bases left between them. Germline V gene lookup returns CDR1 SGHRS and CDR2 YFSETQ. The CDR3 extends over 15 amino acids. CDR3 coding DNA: TGCGCCAGCAGCTTGCTTGGCCTAGTGGTTAACGAGCAGTACTTC. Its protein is CASSLLGLVVNEQYF.

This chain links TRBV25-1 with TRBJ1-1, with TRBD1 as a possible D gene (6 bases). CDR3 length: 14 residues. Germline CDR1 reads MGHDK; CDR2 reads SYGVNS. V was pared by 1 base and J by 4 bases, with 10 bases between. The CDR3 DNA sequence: TGTGCCAGCAGTGAATTGAGAGGGGGCACTGAAGCTTTCTTT. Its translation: CASSELRGGTEAFF.

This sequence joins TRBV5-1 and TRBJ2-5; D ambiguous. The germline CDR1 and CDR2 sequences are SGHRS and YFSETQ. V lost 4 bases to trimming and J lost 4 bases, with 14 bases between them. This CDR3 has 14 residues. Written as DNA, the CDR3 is TGCGCCAGCAGCCCCGGTCCCGCGTCAGAGACCCAGTACTTC. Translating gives CASSPGPASETQYF.

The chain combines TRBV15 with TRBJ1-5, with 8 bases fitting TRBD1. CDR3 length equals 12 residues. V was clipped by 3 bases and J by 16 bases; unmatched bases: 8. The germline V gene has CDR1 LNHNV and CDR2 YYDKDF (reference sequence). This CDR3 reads CATSRDRDRIHF. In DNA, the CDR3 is TGTGCCACCAGCAGGGACCGGGACAGGATCCATTTT.

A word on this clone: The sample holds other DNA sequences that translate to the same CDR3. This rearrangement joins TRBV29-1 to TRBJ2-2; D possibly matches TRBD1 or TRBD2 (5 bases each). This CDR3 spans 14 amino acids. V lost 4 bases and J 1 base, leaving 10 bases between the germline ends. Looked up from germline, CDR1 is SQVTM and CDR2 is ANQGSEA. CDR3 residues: CSVAGTVNTGELFF. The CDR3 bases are TGCAGCGTTGCTGGGACGGTGAACACCGGGGAGCTGTTTTTT.

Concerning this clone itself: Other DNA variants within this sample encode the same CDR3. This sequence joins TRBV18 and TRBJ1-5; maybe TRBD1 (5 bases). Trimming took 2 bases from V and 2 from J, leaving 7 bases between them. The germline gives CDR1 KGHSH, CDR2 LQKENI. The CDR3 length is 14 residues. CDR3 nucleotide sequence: TGTGCCAGCTCACCAAGCAGGGGCAATCAGCCCCAGCATTTT. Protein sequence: CASSPSRGNQPQHF.

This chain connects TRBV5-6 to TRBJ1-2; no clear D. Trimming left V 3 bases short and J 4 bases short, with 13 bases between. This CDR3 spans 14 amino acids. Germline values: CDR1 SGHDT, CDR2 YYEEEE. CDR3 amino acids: CASSSPGEGYGYTF. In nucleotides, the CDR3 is TGTGCCAGCAGCTCCCCCGGTGAAGGCTATGGCTACACCTTC.

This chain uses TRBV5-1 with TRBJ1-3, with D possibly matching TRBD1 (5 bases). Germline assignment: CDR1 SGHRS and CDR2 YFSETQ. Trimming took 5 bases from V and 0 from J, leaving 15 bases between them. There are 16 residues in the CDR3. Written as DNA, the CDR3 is TGCGCCAGCAGAATGGAATCAGGGAGCTCTGGAAACACCATATATTTT. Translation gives CASRMESGSSGNTIYF.

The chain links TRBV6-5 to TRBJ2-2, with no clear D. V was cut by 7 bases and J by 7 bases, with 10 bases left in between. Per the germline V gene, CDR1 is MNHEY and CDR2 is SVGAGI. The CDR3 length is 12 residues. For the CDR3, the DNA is TGTGCCAGCAACCGTGGTTTCGGGGAGCTGTTTTTT. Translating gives CASNRGFGELFF.

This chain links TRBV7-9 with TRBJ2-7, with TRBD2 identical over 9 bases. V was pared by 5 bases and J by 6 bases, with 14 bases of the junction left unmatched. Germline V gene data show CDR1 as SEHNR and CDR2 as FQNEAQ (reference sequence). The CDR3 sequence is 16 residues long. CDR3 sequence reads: CASSPRGSAGGLEQYF. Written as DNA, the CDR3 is TGTGCCAGCAGCCCCCGTGGGTCGGCGGGAGGGCTCGAGCAGTACTTC. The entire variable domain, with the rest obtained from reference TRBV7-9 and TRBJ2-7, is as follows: DTGVSQNPRHKITKRGQNVTFRCDPISEHNRLYWYRQTLGQGPEFLTYFQNEAQLEKSRLLSDRFSAERPKGSFSTLEIQRTEQGDSAMYLCASSPRGSAGGLEQYFGPGTRLTVT.

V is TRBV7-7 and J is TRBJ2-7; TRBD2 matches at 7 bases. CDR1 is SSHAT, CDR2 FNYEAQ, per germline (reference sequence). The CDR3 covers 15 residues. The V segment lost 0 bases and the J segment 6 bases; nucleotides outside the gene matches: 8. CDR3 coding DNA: TGTGCCAGCAGCTTAGCCCCTGCGGGAGTCTCCGAGCAGTACTTC. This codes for CASSLAPAGVSEQYF.

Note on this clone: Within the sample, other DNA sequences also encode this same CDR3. CDR3 sequence: CASSPAGSSYNEQFF. The CDR3 DNA reads as TGTGCCAGCTCACCAGCAGGGAGCTCCTACAATGAGCAGTTCTTC. The chain combines TRBV18 with TRBJ2-1; D tentatively reads TRBD1 or TRBD2 (5 bases each). The CDR3 contains 15 residues. CDR1 KGHSH and CDR2 LQKENI come from the germline V gene. V lost 2 bases to trimming and J lost 0 bases, with 8 bases between them.

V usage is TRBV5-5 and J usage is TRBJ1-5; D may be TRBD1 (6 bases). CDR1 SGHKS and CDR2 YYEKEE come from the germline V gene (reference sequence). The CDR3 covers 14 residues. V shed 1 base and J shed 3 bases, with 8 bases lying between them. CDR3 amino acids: CASSLRGANQPQHF. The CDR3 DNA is TGTGCCAGCAGCTTGCGGGGGGCCAATCAGCCCCAGCATTTT.

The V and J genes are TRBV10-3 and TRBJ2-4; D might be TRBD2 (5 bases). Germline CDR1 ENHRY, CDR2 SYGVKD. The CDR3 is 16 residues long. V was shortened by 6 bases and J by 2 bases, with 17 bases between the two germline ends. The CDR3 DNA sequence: TGTGCCATCAGCCCCACGAATGGACTTTCCAAAAACATTCAGTACTTC. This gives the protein CAISPTNGLSKNIQYF.